The sequence of this T cell receptor beta chain was determined in a study of T cell responses to AZD1222 COVID-19 vaccine. The wider study: Second-dose intervals of approximately 4 or approximately 12 weeks were pooled.

The germline V gene has CDR1 GTSNPN and CDR2 SVGIG (reference sequence). Unmatched junction bases numbered 8, after V lost 3 bases and J lost 4 bases. This CDR3 spans 15 amino acids. General study points: The span of vaccine-associated CD4 TCRs extended across spike, with dominance at 160-218 and 743-854.

Concerning this clone: Its specificity is unknown.

Here immunoSEQ multiplex PCR was the method, and the copy in TCRdb shows in-frame clones only, minus some. The sample carries 95,000 to 150,000 clones, approximately 90% recorded once. The chain has TRBV30 and TRBJ1-3, with 8 bases lining up with TRBD1. Source: peripheral blood, taken on day 0 of AZD1222 vaccination. The source of this sequence is an adult in good health. CDR3: CAWSLRAGGGNTIYF. CDR3 sequence (DNA): TGTGCCTGGAGCCTTCGGGCAGGGGGCGGAAACACCATATATTTT.